The clone carrying this TCR beta chain was seen many times. Its target is unknown. It may be a read error: a sequence one base away is much more abundant. This CDR3 region has 12 residues. Germline V CDR1 and CDR2: SGHRS, YFSETQ. Between the trimmed V and J ends, which lost 4 bases and 2 bases, there was a span of 3 bases. This specimen belongs to a study of T-cell reconstitution after alpha-beta-depleted transplantation in children. Study results and caveats: High day-60 TCRbeta diversity in some patients came from surviving recipient T cells and thymic progenitors. The authors attributed T-cell counts and diversity one year after transplant mostly to newly produced T cells. By about two months after transplant, alpha-beta T cells reportedly arose from several hundred graft clones that had expanded.

TCRbeta library preparation incorporated unique molecular identifiers. Each CDR3 protein is one row after TCRdb ran MiXCR on the PCR reads. In the table there are under 850,000 distinct CDR3 sequences, 13% of which are singletons. The TCR originated in a girl aged 2 to 10 with congenital amegakaryocytic thrombocytopenia, due to receive a stem cell transplant. The sample in question was PBMCs, obtained before TCRalphabeta/CD19-depleted stem cell transplant. The rearrangement uses TRBV5-1 and TRBJ2-2; D call uncertain. For the CDR3, the DNA is TGCGCCAGCAGCCACAACACCGGGGAGCTGTTTTTT. Translating it yields CASSHNTGELFF.